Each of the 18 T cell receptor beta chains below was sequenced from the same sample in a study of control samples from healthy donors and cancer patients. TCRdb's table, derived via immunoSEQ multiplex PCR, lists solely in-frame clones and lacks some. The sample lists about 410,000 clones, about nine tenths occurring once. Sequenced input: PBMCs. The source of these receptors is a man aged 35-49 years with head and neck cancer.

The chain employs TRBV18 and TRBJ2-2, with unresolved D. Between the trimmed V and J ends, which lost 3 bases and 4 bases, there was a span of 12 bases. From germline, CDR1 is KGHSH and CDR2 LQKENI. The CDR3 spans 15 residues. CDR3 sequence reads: CASSPTQRTTGELFF. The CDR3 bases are TGTGCCAGCTCACCCACCCAAAGGACCACCGGGGAGCTGTTTTTT.

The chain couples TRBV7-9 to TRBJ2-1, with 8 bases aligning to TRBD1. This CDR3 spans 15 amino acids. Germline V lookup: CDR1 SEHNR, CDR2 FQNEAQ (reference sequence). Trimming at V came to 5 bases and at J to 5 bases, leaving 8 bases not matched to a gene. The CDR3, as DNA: TGTGCCAGCAGCCCGCAGGGGGCAGGGAACAATGAGCAGTTCTTC. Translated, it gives CASSPQGAGNNEQFF.

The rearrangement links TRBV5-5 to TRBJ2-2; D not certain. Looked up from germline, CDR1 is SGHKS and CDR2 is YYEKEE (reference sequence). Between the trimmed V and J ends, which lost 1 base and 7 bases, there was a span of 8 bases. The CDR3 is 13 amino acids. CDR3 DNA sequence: TGTGCCAGCAGCTTGAGACGAAACGGGGAGCTGTTTTTT. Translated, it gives CASSLRRNGELFF.

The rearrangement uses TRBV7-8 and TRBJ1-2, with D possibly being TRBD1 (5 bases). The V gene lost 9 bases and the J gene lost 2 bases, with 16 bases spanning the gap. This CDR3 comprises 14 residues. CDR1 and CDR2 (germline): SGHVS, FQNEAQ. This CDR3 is CASSRAGQNYGYTF. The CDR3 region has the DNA TGTGCCAGTTCCCGAGCGGGGCAGAACTATGGCTACACCTTC.

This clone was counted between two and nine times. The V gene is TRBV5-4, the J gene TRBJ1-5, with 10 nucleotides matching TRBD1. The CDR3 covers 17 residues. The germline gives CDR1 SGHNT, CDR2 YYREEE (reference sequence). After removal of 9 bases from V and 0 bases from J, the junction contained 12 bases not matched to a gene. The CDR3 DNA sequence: TGTGCCATCTCGACAGGGGGCACAAGCAATAGCAATCAGCCCCAGCATTTT. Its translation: CAISTGGTSNSNQPQHF.

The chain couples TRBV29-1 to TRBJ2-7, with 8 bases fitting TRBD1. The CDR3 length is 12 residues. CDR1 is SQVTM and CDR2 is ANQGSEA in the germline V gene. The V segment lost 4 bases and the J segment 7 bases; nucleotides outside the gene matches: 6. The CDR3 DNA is TGCAGCGTTGTGACAGGGGCCGGAGAGCAGTACTTC. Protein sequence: CSVVTGAGEQYF.

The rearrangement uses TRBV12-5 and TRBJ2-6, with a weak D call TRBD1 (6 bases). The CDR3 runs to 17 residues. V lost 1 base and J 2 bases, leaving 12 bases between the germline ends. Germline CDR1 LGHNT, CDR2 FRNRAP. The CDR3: CASGLDPPGAGANVLTF. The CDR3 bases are TGTGCTAGTGGTTTGGACCCCCCAGGGGCTGGGGCCAACGTCCTGACTTTC. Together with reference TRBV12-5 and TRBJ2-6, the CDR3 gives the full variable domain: DARVTQTPRHKVTEMGQEVTMRCQPILGHNTVFWYRQTMMQGLELLAYFRNRAPLDDSGMPKDRFSAEMPDATLATLKIQPSEPRDSAVYFCASGLDPPGAGANVLTFGAGSRLTVL.

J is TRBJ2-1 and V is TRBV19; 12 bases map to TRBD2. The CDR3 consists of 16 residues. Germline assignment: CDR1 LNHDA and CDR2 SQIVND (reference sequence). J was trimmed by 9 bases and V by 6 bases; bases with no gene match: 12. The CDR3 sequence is CASSPRGLAGGREQFF. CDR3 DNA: TGTGCCAGTAGCCCAAGGGGGCTAGCGGGGGGGCGTGAGCAGTTCTTC.

The CDR3 DNA reads as TGTGCCAGCAGCCCGGCGACAGGGATACTGTTTTTT. It encodes CASSPATGILFF. The chain couples TRBV7-9 to TRBJ1-4; 7 positions agree with TRBD1. J was trimmed by 13 bases and V by 5 bases; bases with no gene match: 7. The CDR3 is made up of 12 amino acids. CDR1 and CDR2 from the germline V gene are SEHNR and FQNEAQ (reference sequence). Supplemented by reference TRBV7-9 and TRBJ1-4, the full variable domain reads DTGVSQNPRHKITKRGQNVTFRCDPISEHNRLYWYRQTLGQGPEFLTYFQNEAQLEKSRLLSDRFSAERPKGSFSTLEIQRTEQGDSAMYLCASSPATGILFFGSGTQLSVL.

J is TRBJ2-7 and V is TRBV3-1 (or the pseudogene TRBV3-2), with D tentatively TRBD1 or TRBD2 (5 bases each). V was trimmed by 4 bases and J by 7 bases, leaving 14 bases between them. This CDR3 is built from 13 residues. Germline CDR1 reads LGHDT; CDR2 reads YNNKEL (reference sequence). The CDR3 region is CASSLGRAREQYF. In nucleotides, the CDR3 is TGTGCCAGCAGCCTGGGGCGGGCCAGGGAGCAGTACTTC.

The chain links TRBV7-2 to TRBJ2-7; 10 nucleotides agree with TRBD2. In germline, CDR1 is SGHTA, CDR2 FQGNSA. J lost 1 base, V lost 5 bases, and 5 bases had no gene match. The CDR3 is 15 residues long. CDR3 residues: CASSVNSGGSYEQYF. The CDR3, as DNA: TGTGCCAGCAGCGTTAATAGCGGGGGGTCCTACGAGCAGTACTTC.

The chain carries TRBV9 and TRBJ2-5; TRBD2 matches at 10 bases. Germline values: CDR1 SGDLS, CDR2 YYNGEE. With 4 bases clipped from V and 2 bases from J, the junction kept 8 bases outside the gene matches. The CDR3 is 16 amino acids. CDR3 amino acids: CASSPSAGGHQETQYF. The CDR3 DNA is TGTGCCAGCAGCCCCTCAGCGGGGGGGCATCAAGAGACCCAGTACTTC.

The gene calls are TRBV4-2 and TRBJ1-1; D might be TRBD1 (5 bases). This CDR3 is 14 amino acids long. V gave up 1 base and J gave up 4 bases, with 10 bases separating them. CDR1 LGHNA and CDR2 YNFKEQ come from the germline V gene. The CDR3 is CASSQGEGSTEAFF. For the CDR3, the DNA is TGTGCCAGCAGCCAAGGGGAGGGGAGCACTGAAGCTTTCTTT.

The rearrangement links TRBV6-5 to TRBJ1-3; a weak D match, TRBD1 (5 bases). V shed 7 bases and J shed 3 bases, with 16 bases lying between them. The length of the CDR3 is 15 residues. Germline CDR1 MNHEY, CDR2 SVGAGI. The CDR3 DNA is TGTGCCAGCAAGTACGGCCAGGGAGGTGGAAACACCATATATTTT. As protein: CASKYGQGGGNTIYF.

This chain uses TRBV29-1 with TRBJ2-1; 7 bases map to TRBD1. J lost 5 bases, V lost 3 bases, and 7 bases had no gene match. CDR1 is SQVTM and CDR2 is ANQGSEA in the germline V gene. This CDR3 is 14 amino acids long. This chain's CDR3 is CSVDHRDRNNEQFF. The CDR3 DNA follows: TGCAGCGTTGACCACCGGGACAGAAACAATGAGCAGTTCTTC.

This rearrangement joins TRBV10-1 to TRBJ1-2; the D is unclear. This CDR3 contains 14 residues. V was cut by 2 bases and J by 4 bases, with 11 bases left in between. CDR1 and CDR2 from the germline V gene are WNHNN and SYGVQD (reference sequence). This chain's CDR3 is CASSEDPTRYGYTF. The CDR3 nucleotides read TGCGCCAGCAGTGAGGACCCCACCCGCTATGGCTACACCTTC.

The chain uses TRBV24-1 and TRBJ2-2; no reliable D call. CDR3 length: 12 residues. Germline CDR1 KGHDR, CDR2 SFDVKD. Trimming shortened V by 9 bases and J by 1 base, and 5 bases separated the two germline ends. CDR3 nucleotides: TGTGCCACCGGCAGGAACACCGGGGAGCTGTTTTTT. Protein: CATGRNTGELFF.

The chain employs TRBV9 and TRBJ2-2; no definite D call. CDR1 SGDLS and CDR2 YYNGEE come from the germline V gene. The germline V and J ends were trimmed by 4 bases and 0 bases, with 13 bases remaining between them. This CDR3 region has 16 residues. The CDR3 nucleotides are TGTGCCAGCAGCCCCGCAAGGGTTCCGAACACCGGGGAGCTGTTTTTT. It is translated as CASSPARVPNTGELFF.